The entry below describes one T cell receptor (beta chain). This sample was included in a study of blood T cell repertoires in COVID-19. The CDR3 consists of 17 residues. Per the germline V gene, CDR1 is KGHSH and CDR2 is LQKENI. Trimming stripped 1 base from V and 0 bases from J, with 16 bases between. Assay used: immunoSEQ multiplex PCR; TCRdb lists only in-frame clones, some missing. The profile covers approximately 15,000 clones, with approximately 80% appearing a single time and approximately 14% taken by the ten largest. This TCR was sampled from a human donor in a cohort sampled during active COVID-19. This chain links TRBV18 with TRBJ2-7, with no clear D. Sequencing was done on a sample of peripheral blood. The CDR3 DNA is TGTGCCAGCTCACCACGAGGCCTGCGGTCCCCCTCCTACGAGCAGTACTTC. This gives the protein CASSPRGLRSPSYEQYF.